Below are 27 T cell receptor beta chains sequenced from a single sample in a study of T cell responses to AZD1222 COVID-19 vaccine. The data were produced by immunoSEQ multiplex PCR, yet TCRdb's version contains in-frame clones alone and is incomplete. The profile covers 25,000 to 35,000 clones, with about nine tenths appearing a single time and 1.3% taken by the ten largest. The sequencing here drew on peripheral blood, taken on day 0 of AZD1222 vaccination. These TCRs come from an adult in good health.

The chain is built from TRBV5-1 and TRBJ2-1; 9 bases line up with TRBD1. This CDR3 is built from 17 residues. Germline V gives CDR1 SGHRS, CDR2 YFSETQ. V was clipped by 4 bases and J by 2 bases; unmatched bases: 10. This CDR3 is CASSPGQGTTPYNEQFF. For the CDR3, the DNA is TGCGCCAGCAGCCCGGGACAGGGAACGACCCCCTACAATGAGCAGTTCTTC.

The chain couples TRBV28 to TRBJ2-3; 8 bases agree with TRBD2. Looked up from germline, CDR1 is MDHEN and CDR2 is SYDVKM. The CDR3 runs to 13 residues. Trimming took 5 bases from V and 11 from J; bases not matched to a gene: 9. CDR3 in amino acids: CASSLRRGVGQYF. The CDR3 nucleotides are TGTGCCAGCAGTCTTAGGCGGGGGGTCGGGCAGTATTTT.

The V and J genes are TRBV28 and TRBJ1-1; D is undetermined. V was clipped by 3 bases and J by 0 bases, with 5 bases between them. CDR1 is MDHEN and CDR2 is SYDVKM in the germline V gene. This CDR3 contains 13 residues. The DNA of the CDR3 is TGTGCCAGCAGTTTTTGGGTGAACACTGAAGCTTTCTTT. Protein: CASSFWVNTEAFF.

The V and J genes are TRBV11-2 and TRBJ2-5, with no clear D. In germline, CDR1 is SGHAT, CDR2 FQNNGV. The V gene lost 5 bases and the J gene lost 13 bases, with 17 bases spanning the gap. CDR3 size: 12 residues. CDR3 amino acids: CASSLVTDGPYF. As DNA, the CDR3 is TGTGCCAGCAGCCTCGTGACGGACGGGCCGTACTTC.

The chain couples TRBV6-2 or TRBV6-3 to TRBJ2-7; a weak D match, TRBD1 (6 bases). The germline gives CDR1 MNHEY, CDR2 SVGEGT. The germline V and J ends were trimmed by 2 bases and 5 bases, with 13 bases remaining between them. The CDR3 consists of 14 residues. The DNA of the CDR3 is TGTGCCAGCAGTTACGGACAGCGTCTGCACGAGCAGTACTTC. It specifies CASSYGQRLHEQYF.

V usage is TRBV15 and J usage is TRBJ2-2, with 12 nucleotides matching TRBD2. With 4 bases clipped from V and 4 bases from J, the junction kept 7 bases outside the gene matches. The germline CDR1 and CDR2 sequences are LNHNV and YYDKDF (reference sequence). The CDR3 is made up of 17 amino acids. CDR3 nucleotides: TGTGCCACCAGCATCGACCTAGCGGGAGGGTCCACCGGGGAGCTGTTTTTT. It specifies CATSIDLAGGSTGELFF.

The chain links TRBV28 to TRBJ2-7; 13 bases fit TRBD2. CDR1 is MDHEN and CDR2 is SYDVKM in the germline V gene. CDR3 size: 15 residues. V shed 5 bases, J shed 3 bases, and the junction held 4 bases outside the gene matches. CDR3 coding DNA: TGTGCCAGCAGTCAGGGACTAGCGGGACTCTACGAGCAGTACTTC. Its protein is CASSQGLAGLYEQYF.

The CDR3 spells CASSQTGGQETQYF. CDR3 sequence (DNA): TGTGCCAGCAGCCAAACAGGGGGCCAGGAGACCCAGTACTTC. The chain has TRBV7-2 and TRBJ2-5; 9 bases fit TRBD1. Germline V gene sequence: CDR1 SGHTA, CDR2 FQGNSA. V lost 5 bases, J lost 5 bases, and 6 bases stayed unmatched. The length of the CDR3 is 14 residues.

The CDR3 DNA reads as TGTGCCAGCAGCCCCGTGATTAGCGGGGCTGCGAACACCGGGGAGCTGTTTTTT. It yields the protein CASSPVISGAANTGELFF. This chain links TRBV9 with TRBJ2-2, with 8 bases matching TRBD2. Germline trimming cut 4 bases from V and 0 bases from J; bases unmatched to any gene: 11. Germline V gene sequence: CDR1 SGDLS, CDR2 YYNGEE. The CDR3 is made up of 18 amino acids.

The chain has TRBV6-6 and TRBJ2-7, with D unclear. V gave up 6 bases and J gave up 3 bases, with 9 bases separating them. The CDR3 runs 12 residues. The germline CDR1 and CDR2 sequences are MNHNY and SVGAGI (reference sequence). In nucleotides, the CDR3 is TGTGCCAGCAGCTGGGATCTCTACGAGCAGTACTTC. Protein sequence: CASSWDLYEQYF.

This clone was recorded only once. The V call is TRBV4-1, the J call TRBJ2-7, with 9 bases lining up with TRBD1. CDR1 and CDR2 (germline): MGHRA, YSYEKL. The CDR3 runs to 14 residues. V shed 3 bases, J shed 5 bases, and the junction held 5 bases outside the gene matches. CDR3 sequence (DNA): TGCGCCAGCAGCCAGACGACAGGGGGGCACGAGCAGTACTTC. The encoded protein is CASSQTTGGHEQYF.

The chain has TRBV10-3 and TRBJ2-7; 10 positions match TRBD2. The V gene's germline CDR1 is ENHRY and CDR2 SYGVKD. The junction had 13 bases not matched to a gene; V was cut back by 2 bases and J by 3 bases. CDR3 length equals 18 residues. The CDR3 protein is CAISEPPSGSAILYEQYF. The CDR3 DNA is TGTGCCATCAGTGAGCCCCCTAGCGGGAGCGCCATTCTCTACGAGCAGTACTTC.

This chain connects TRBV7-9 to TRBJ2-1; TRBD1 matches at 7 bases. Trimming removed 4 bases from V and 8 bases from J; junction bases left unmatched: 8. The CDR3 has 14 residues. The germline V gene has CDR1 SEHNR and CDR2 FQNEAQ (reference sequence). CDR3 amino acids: CASSSHRGLDEQFF. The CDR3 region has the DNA TGTGCCAGCAGCTCCCACAGGGGTCTGGATGAGCAGTTCTTC.

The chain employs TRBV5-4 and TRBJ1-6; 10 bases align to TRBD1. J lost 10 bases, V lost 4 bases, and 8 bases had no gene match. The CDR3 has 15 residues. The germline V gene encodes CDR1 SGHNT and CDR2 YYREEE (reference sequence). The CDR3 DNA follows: TGTGCCAGCAGCCCGGGACAGGACAGGGGGTCACCCCTCCACTTT. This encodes CASSPGQDRGSPLHF.

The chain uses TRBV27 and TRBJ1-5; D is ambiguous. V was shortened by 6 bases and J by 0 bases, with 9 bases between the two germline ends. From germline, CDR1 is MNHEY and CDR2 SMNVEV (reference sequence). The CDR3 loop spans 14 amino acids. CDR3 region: CASRPIYSNQPQHF. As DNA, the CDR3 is TGTGCCAGCAGACCTATCTATAGCAATCAGCCCCAGCATTTT.

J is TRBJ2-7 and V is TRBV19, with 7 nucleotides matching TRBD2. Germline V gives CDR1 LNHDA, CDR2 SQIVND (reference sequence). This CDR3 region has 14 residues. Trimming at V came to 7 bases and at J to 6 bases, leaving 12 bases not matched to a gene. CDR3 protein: CASKSKRDAPEQYF. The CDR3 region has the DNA TGTGCCAGTAAAAGTAAGCGGGATGCCCCCGAGCAGTACTTC.

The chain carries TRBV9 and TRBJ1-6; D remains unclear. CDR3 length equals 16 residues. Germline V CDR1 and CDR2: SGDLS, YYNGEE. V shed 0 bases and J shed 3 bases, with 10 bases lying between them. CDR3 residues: CASSVGGVYYNSPLHF. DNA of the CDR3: TGTGCCAGCAGCGTAGGCGGGGTCTACTATAATTCACCCCTCCACTTT.

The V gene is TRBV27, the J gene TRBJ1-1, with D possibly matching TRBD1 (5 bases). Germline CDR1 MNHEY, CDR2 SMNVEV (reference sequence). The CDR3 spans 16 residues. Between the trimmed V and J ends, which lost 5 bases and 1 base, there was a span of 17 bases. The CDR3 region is CASSHRAGQRNTEAFF. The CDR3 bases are TGTGCCAGCAGTCATCGGGCAGGACAAAGGAACACTGAAGCTTTCTTT.

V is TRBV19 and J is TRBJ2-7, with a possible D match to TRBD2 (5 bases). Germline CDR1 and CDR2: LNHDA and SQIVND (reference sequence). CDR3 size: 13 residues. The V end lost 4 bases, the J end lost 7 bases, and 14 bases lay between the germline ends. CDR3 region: CASSRGSGSEQYF. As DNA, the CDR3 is TGTGCCAGTAGTAGAGGCTCGGGAAGTGAGCAGTACTTC.

DNA of the CDR3: TGTGCCAGCAGCCAAGAAGCGGGAGCTTACAATGAGCAGTTCTTC. Translated, it gives CASSQEAGAYNEQFF. The V and J genes are TRBV3-1 (or the pseudogene TRBV3-2) and TRBJ2-1; 8 nucleotides align to TRBD2. Germline values: CDR1 LGHDT, CDR2 YNNKEL (reference sequence). The junction had 2 bases not matched to a gene; V was cut back by 0 bases and J by 4 bases. The length of the CDR3 is 15 residues.

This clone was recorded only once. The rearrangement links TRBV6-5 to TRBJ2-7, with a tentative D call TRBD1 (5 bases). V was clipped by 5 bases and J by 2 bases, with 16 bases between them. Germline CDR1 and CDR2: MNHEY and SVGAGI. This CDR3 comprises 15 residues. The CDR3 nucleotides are TGTGCCAGCAGTCGCTTTCAGGGTCTCCCCTACGAGCAGTACTTC. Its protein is CASSRFQGLPYEQYF.

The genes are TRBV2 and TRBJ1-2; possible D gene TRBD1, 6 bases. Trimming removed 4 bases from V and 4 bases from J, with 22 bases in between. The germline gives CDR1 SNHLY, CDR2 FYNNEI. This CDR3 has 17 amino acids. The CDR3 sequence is CASSASHRVAPFYGYTF. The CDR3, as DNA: TGTGCCAGCAGTGCCAGTCACAGGGTAGCCCCCTTCTATGGCTACACCTTC.

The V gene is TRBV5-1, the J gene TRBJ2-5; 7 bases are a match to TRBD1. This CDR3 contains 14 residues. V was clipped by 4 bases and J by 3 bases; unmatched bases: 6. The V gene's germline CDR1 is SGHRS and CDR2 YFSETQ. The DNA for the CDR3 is TGCGCCAGCAGCACAGTGACAGGGAAAGAGACCCAGTACTTC. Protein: CASSTVTGKETQYF.

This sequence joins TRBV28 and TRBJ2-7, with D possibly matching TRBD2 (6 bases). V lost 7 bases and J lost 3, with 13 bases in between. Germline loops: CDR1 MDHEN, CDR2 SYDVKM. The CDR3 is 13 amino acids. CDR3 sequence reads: CASTRGLDYEQYF. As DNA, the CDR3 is TGTGCCAGCACCCGGGGGTTGGACTACGAGCAGTACTTC.

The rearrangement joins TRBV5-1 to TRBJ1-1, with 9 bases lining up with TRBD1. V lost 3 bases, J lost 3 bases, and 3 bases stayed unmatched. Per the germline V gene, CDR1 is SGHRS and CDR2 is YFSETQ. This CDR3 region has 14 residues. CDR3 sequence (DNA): TGCGCCAGCAGCTCACAGGGGGCGTACACTGAAGCTTTCTTT. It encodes CASSSQGAYTEAFF. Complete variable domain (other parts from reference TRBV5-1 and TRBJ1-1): KAGVTQTPRYLIKTRGQQVTLSCSPISGHRSVSWYQQTPGQGLQFLFEYFSETQRNKGNFPGRFSGRQFSNSRSEMNVSTLELGDSALYLCASSSQGAYTEAFFGQGTRLTVV.

The DNA of the CDR3 is TGTGCCAGCAGCTTGGTAAAGGGGGCGAATTCCTACAATGAGCAGTTCTTC. Amino acids: CASSLVKGANSYNEQFF. The chain has TRBV5-5 and TRBJ2-1; 7 nucleotides match TRBD1. CDR1 is SGHKS and CDR2 is YYEKEE in the germline V gene (reference sequence). CDR3 length equals 17 residues. V lost 0 bases, J lost 1 base, and 7 bases stayed unmatched. Based on the CDR3 plus reference TRBV5-5 and TRBJ2-1, the full variable domain is DAGVTQSPTHLIKTRGQQVTLRCSPISGHKSVSWYQQVLGQGPQFIFQYYEKEERGRGNFPDRFSARQFPNYSSELNVNALLLGDSALYLCASSLVKGANSYNEQFFGPGTRLTVL.

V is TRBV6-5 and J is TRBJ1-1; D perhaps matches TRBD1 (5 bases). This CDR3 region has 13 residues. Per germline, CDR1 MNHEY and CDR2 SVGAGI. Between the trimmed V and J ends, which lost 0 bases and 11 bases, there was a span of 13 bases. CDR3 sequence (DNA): TGTGCCAGCAGTTACTCCGTAGGGGCGCGGGCTTTCTTT. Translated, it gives CASSYSVGARAFF.